This T cell receptor beta chain was found in a study of cytomegalovirus exposure and HLA in healthy donors. Study-wide results and limits: In a later analysis, across HLA loci, associated TCR counts were highest for DRB1, lowest for HLA-C. Cytomegalovirus-associated status was assigned to 150 or so TCR beta chains. One variant, a missense change in DCLRE1C, was linked in a later analysis to TCR beta V- and J-gene trimming.

The PCR was carried out with 60 Vbeta primers and 13 Jbeta primers. The repertoire was sequenced with immunoSEQ multiplex PCR; TCRdb's copy has only in-frame clones and lacks some. The repertoire holds some 150,000 clones, with approximately 79% as singletons. The CDR3 extends over 15 amino acids. Trimming pared 0 bases from V and 0 bases from J, leaving 9 bases between. The germline V gene encodes CDR1 SGDLS and CDR2 YYNGEE. About this clone itself: Its antigen is not identified.

The V gene is TRBV9, the J gene TRBJ1-1; TRBD1 is a possible D gene (5 bases). The receptor was isolated from a man aged 50-59 years in good health and CMV-seropositive. The source material was PBMCs. CDR3 DNA sequence: TGTGCCAGCAGCGTAGGCGGCAGGGTGAACACTGAAGCTTTCTTT. Its translation: CASSVGGRVNTEAFF. Variable domain in full (rest from reference TRBV9 and TRBJ1-1): DSGVTQTPKHLITATGQRVTLRCSPRSGDLSVYWYQQSLDQGLQFLIQYYNGEERAKGNILERFSAQQFPDLHSELNLSSLELGDSALYFCASSVGGRVNTEAFFGQGTRLTVV.